The 5 T cell receptor beta chains given below trace back to one sample, sequenced in a study of T-cell reconstitution after alpha-beta-depleted transplantation in children. Preparation of the TCRbeta library involved a method that used unique molecular identifiers. TCRdb reprocessed the PCR reads via MiXCR and lists one record per CDR3 protein. The sample lists under 350,000 distinct CDR3 sequences; about a tenth were seen once. The source material was PBMCs from the stem cell graft donor, sampled from the stem cell graft. Receptors were obtained from a human donor who donated a stem cell graft to a child with SCID.

The chain uses TRBV24-1 and TRBJ1-1, with D unclear. Germline V gene sequence: CDR1 KGHDR, CDR2 SFDVKD. The CDR3 runs 14 residues. V shed 2 bases and J shed 11 bases, with 17 bases lying between them. The CDR3 DNA follows: TGTGCCACCAGTGATTCTACTGACGCGGCCGGGGCTTTCTTT. It translates to CATSDSTDAAGAFF.

This clonotype appeared many times. The genes are TRBV3-1 and TRBJ1-5; D possibly corresponds to TRBD1 (5 bases). The ends were cut back, 2 bases at V and 4 bases at J, with 9 bases in the middle. Germline V gene sequence: CDR1 LGHDT, CDR2 YNNKEL (reference sequence). The CDR3 loop spans 14 amino acids. In nucleotides, the CDR3 is TGTGCCAGCAGCCAAACGGGGCAGAATCAGCCCCAGCATTTT. Amino acids: CASSQTGQNQPQHF.

This clonotype showed up just a few times. The chain employs TRBV9 and TRBJ1-1, with 7 bases aligning to TRBD1. The trim removed 0 bases at V and 5 bases at J, leaving 10 bases unmatched. CDR1 is SGDLS and CDR2 is YYNGEE in the germline V gene. The CDR3 is 16 residues long. The CDR3 loop reads CASSVASMTGRTEAFF. In DNA form, the CDR3 reads TGTGCCAGCAGCGTAGCTTCCATGACAGGGAGAACTGAAGCTTTCTTT.

This clonotype was seen many times. The V gene is TRBV5-1, the J gene TRBJ1-1; D gene uncertain. There are 14 residues in the CDR3. V was trimmed by 0 bases and J by 6 bases, leaving 12 bases between them. Per the germline V gene, CDR1 is SGHRS and CDR2 is YFSETQ. CDR3 residues: CASSLGRFSAEAFF. For the CDR3, the DNA is TGCGCCAGCAGCTTGGGCCGGTTTTCGGCTGAAGCTTTCTTT.

This chain uses TRBV5-6 with TRBJ1-2; 12 nucleotides agree with TRBD1. Germline V gene sequence: CDR1 SGHDT, CDR2 YYEEEE. The V gene end was trimmed by 2 bases and the J gene end by 3 bases; junction bases not matched to a gene: 8. This CDR3 contains 17 residues. The CDR3 reads CASSFRDRGRVDYGYTF. In DNA form, the CDR3 reads TGTGCCAGCAGCTTTCGGGACAGGGGGCGCGTCGACTATGGCTACACCTTC.